Shown below are 30 T cell receptor beta chains from a single sample sequenced in a study of CD8 T cells in Susac syndrome. Random-hexamer reverse transcription was applied to roughly 0.45 to 1 ug RNA. From the immunoSEQ multiplex PCR reads, TCRdb called clonotypes with MiXCR, one entry per CDR3 protein. The data show about 110,000 distinct CDR3 sequences, roughly 97% seen once. Sequencing was performed on CD4+ T cells from PBMCs. These receptors all stem from a human donor in good health.

The V call is TRBV2, the J call TRBJ2-4; D tentatively reads TRBD1 or TRBD2 (5 bases each). Germline V lookup: CDR1 SNHLY, CDR2 FYNNEI. V was trimmed by 3 bases and J by 5 bases, leaving 5 bases between them. This CDR3 is built from 12 residues. Written as DNA, the CDR3 is TGTGCCAGCAGTGAGGGGGAAAACATTCAGTACTTC. This encodes CASSEGENIQYF.

V usage is TRBV3-1 and J usage is TRBJ1-2; D perhaps matches TRBD1 (6 bases). Trimming stripped 2 bases from V and 5 bases from J, with 9 bases between. The CDR3 length is 13 residues. In germline, CDR1 is LGHDT, CDR2 YNNKEL (reference sequence). The CDR3: CASSQITGYGYTF. In DNA form, the CDR3 reads TGTGCCAGCAGCCAAATAACAGGGTATGGCTACACCTTC.

V usage is TRBV25-1 and J usage is TRBJ2-7, with 9 bases matching TRBD1. Germline lookup yields CDR1 MGHDK and CDR2 SYGVNS. V lost 3 bases, J lost 7 bases, and 7 bases stayed unmatched. The CDR3 is 14 residues long. CDR3 region: CASSDWQGTGEQYF. CDR3 coding DNA: TGTGCCAGCAGTGATTGGCAGGGGACAGGGGAGCAGTACTTC.

This chain joins TRBV6-5 and TRBJ1-1, with a tentative D call TRBD1 (5 bases). There are 13 residues in the CDR3. CDR1 and CDR2 (germline): MNHEY, SVGAGI. Between the trimmed V and J ends, which lost 8 bases and 5 bases, there was a span of 15 bases. The CDR3 protein is CASGGWRGTEAFF. The DNA of the CDR3 is TGTGCCAGCGGTGGCTGGCGGGGGACTGAAGCTTTCTTT.

The V and J genes are TRBV20-1 and TRBJ1-2; a weak D match, TRBD1 (5 bases). Trimming left V 0 bases short and J 9 bases short, with 14 bases between. CDR1 and CDR2 (germline): DFQATT, SNEGSKA (reference sequence). The CDR3 extends over 13 amino acids. CDR3 DNA sequence: TGCAGTGCTAGAGATTTAGGGGAAAGCAGCTACACCTTC. Protein sequence: CSARDLGESSYTF.

The genes are TRBV5-4 and TRBJ1-6, with no clear D. Deletions cut 2 bases from V and 2 bases from J, with 8 bases between. Germline CDR1 SGHNT, CDR2 YYREEE (reference sequence). The CDR3 runs to 15 residues. The CDR3 region is CASSFLGTYNSPLHF. The CDR3 coding sequence is TGTGCCAGCAGCTTTCTAGGGACCTATAATTCACCCCTCCACTTT.

This sequence joins TRBV3-1 and TRBJ2-2; perhaps D is TRBD1 or TRBD2 (6 bases each). CDR1 and CDR2 (germline): LGHDT, YNNKEL (reference sequence). V was clipped by 4 bases and J by 4 bases, with 25 bases between them. The CDR3 is 19 amino acids. CDR3: CASSLQLGGTGRFTGELFF. The CDR3 nucleotides read TGTGCCAGCAGCCTCCAGCTCGGGGGCACAGGGAGATTCACCGGGGAGCTGTTTTTT.

The rearrangement uses TRBV20-1 and TRBJ2-7; 13 bases are shared with TRBD2. The CDR3 runs 17 residues. CDR1 and CDR2 (germline): DFQATT, SNEGSKA (reference sequence). V was clipped by 3 bases and J by 2 bases; unmatched bases: 10. The CDR3 DNA is TGCAGTGCTAGCGGACTAGCGGGAGCTCCTGCTACCTACGAGCAGTACTTC. Translation gives CSASGLAGAPATYEQYF.

The chain joins TRBV11-3 to TRBJ2-7; TRBD1 matches 7 bases. This CDR3 contains 15 residues. J lost 5 bases, V lost 4 bases, and 11 bases had no gene match. The germline V gene encodes CDR1 SGHNT and CDR2 YENEEA. CDR3 nucleotide sequence: TGTGCCAGCAGCTCGGGAAAGGGGGCGTTCAACGAGCAGTACTTC. It translates to CASSSGKGAFNEQYF.

The CDR3 here is CASSFGQASGGWNEQFF. As DNA, the CDR3 is TGCGCCAGCAGCTTCGGTCAGGCTAGCGGGGGTTGGAATGAGCAGTTCTTC. V and J are TRBV5-1 and TRBJ2-1, with TRBD2 matching 10 bases. Germline V gene data show CDR1 as SGHRS and CDR2 as YFSETQ. The CDR3 is 17 amino acids. V was clipped by 2 bases and J by 7 bases; unmatched bases: 12.

The CDR3 region is CASTQGEGTEAFF. In DNA, the CDR3 is TGTGCCAGCACCCAGGGGGAAGGCACTGAAGCTTTCTTT. The chain is built from TRBV2 and TRBJ1-1; 7 bases line up with TRBD1. V lost 7 bases and J lost 4; bases outside the gene matches: 6. Germline V lookup: CDR1 SNHLY, CDR2 FYNNEI. The CDR3 is 13 residues long.

The chain joins TRBV2 to TRBJ2-2, with a tentative D call TRBD1 (5 bases). The length of the CDR3 is 15 residues. Per the germline V gene, CDR1 is SNHLY and CDR2 is FYNNEI. V lost 3 bases, J lost 1 base, and 9 bases lay in between. CDR3 sequence (DNA): TGTGCCAGCAGTGATTTCACAGGGAACACCGGGGAGCTGTTTTTT. Encoded protein: CASSDFTGNTGELFF.

The gene calls are TRBV5-1 and TRBJ1-1; a weak D match, TRBD1 (5 bases). The CDR3 is made up of 14 amino acids. Trimming took 3 bases from V and 4 from J, leaving 13 bases between them. CDR1 SGHRS and CDR2 YFSETQ come from the germline V gene. The CDR3 DNA reads as TGCGCCAGCAGCTCCCAAGGGGCGGGCACTGAAGCTTTCTTT. Amino acids: CASSSQGAGTEAFF.

CDR3 nucleotide sequence: TGTGCCAGCAGCCAAGAGGCAGGGTCAAGTGGCTACACCTTC. Protein product: CASSQEAGSSGYTF. The chain couples TRBV3-1 to TRBJ1-2, with D maybe TRBD1 (5 bases). Trimming stripped 0 bases from V and 7 bases from J, with 12 bases between. Germline lookup yields CDR1 LGHDT and CDR2 YNNKEL (reference sequence). CDR3 size: 14 residues.

This clonotype was detected only once. This chain joins TRBV12-3 or TRBV12-4 and TRBJ2-1, with 9 bases lining up with TRBD1. The junction had 14 bases not matched to a gene; V was cut back by 5 bases and J by 9 bases. The CDR3 runs 16 residues. This CDR3 reads CASSSRGDRARAEQFF. The CDR3 bases are TGTGCCAGCAGTAGCCGGGGGGACAGGGCCCGTGCTGAGCAGTTCTTC.

The count of this clonotype is one. The chain has TRBV18 and TRBJ2-5, with TRBD2 matching 7 bases. The CDR3 loop spans 13 amino acids. Losses at the gene ends were 4 bases for V and 5 bases for J; bases not matched to a gene: 4. Germline values: CDR1 KGHSH, CDR2 LQKENI. Written as DNA, the CDR3 is TGTGCCAGCTCACTCGGACTAGTGGAGACCCAGTACTTC. Translated, it gives CASSLGLVETQYF.

This chain links TRBV2 with TRBJ2-2; TRBD1 matches at 9 bases. The J segment lost 7 bases and the V segment lost 10 bases, leaving 10 bases of the junction unmatched. Germline values: CDR1 SNHLY, CDR2 FYNNEI. The CDR3 consists of 14 residues. The CDR3 here is CATRTRQGVGELFF. CDR3 nucleotides: TGTGCCACCAGAACAAGACAGGGGGTCGGGGAGCTGTTTTTT.

The chain employs TRBV5-6 and TRBJ2-7; TRBD2 matches at 8 bases. Germline CDR1 reads SGHDT; CDR2 reads YYEEEE. The V gene end was trimmed by 2 bases and the J gene end by 2 bases; junction bases not matched to a gene: 9. The CDR3 totals 16 residues. The CDR3 region has the DNA TGTGCCAGCAGCTTCCGTTTGAGCGGGAGAGCCTACGAGCAGTACTTC. The encoded protein is CASSFRLSGRAYEQYF.

J is TRBJ2-1 and V is TRBV4-1; D unresolved. Germline-derived CDR1 and CDR2 are MGHRA and YSYEKL. V lost 2 bases, J lost 0 bases, and 8 bases lay in between. There are 15 residues in the CDR3. CDR3 nucleotide sequence: TGCGCCAGCAGCCAAAGCAGGAGCTCCTACAATGAGCAGTTCTTC. Translated: CASSQSRSSYNEQFF.

The V gene is TRBV23-1, the J gene TRBJ2-5; D unclear. TRBV23-1 is reported as an ORF; its role is uncertain. V was shortened by 8 bases and J by 2 bases, with 27 bases between the two germline ends. The CDR3 has 18 amino acids. The CDR3 loop is CASDNSHGIRFLQETQYF. In DNA, the CDR3 is TGCGCCAGCGATAATTCACATGGTATCCGGTTCCTGCAAGAGACCCAGTACTTC.

The genes are TRBV3-1 and TRBJ1-1, with no clear D. The CDR3 length is 14 residues. The V and J ends lost 1 base and 6 bases respectively, with 12 bases between them. The germline gives CDR1 LGHDT, CDR2 YNNKEL (reference sequence). The CDR3 sequence: CASSQGGLRSEAFF. CDR3 DNA sequence: TGTGCCAGCAGCCAAGGAGGACTCCGCTCTGAAGCTTTCTTT.

The rearrangement links TRBV27 to TRBJ1-2; 9 nucleotides align to TRBD1. The CDR3 sequence is 15 residues long. With V trimmed by 5 bases and J by 4 bases, 8 bases remained unmatched. Germline-derived CDR1 and CDR2 are MNHEY and SMNVEV (reference sequence). CDR3 protein: CASSPGTGPLYGYTF. Written as DNA, the CDR3 is TGTGCCAGCAGTCCCGGGACAGGGCCACTCTATGGCTACACCTTC.

V gene TRBV28 combines with J gene TRBJ2-7; TRBD1 matches 9 bases. The junction had 9 bases not matched to a gene; V was cut back by 6 bases and J by 3 bases. In germline, CDR1 is MDHEN, CDR2 SYDVKM. The CDR3 loop spans 15 amino acids. The CDR3 DNA follows: TGTGCCAGCAGATCGACGGGACAGGGCTTCTACGAGCAGTACTTC. Translation: CASRSTGQGFYEQYF.

V usage is TRBV7-3 and J usage is TRBJ2-5; D remains ambiguous. This CDR3 contains 14 residues. Trimming took 1 base from V and 3 from J, leaving 9 bases between them. CDR1 SGHTA and CDR2 FQGTGA come from the germline V gene. The CDR3 nucleotides are TGTGCCAGCAGCTTAAGCGGTCAGAAAGAGACCCAGTACTTC. Residues: CASSLSGQKETQYF.

The chain joins TRBV29-1 to TRBJ1-1; unclear D gene. CDR1 and CDR2 from the germline V gene are SQVTM and ANQGSEA. This CDR3 comprises 13 residues. Between the trimmed V and J ends, which lost 3 bases and 7 bases, there was a span of 15 bases. The CDR3 region has the DNA TGCAGCGTTGATGGTTCTGCACAGATTGAAGCTTTCTTT. It translates to CSVDGSAQIEAFF.

The CDR3 region has the DNA TGTGCCAGCAGCCACACAGTGAACACTGAAGCTTTCTTT. It specifies CASSHTVNTEAFF. The chain carries TRBV2 and TRBJ1-1; D is unresolved. The germline V and J ends were trimmed by 6 bases and 0 bases, with 8 bases remaining between them. From germline, CDR1 is SNHLY and CDR2 FYNNEI. The CDR3 contains 13 residues. Complete variable domain (other parts from reference TRBV2 and TRBJ1-1): EPEVTQTPSHQVTQMGQEVILRCVPISNHLYFYWYRQILGQKVEFLVSFYNNEISEKSEIFDDQFSVERPDGSNFTLKIRSTKLEDSAMYFCASSHTVNTEAFFGQGTRLTVV.

This chain links TRBV28 with TRBJ1-4; a weak D match, TRBD1 (6 bases). Germline values: CDR1 MDHEN, CDR2 SYDVKM. The CDR3 is 15 residues long. V lost 3 bases and J 8 bases, leaving 16 bases between the germline ends. The CDR3 DNA reads as TGTGCCAGCAGTTTTCCCAGGGGTTCTGGAGAAAAACTGTTTTTT. Protein product: CASSFPRGSGEKLFF.

V gene TRBV3-1 combines with J gene TRBJ2-7, with unresolved D. Per germline, CDR1 LGHDT and CDR2 YNNKEL (reference sequence). The CDR3 has 13 amino acids. The V end lost 4 bases, the J end lost 0 bases, and 7 bases lay between the germline ends. The CDR3: CASSRPSSYEQYF. The DNA of the CDR3 is TGTGCCAGCAGCCGCCCCAGCTCCTACGAGCAGTACTTC.

This chain joins TRBV7-9 and TRBJ2-5; a possible D gene is TRBD2 (5 bases). The CDR3 spans 15 residues. Germline V gene data show CDR1 as SEHNR and CDR2 as FQNEAQ (reference sequence). The V gene lost 5 bases and the J gene lost 6 bases, with 19 bases spanning the gap. CDR3: CASSPPPRIGKTQYF. For the CDR3, the DNA is TGTGCCAGCAGCCCACCCCCCCGAATCGGGAAGACCCAGTACTTC.

The genes are TRBV18 and TRBJ2-5; 8 bases agree with TRBD1. Germline V gives CDR1 KGHSH, CDR2 LQKENI. V lost 1 base, J lost 2 bases, and 6 bases stayed unmatched. This CDR3 spans 16 amino acids. The CDR3 loop is CASSPLTGQGQETQYF. The DNA for the CDR3 is TGTGCCAGCTCACCACTAACCGGACAGGGACAAGAGACCCAGTACTTC. Combining the CDR3 with reference TRBV18 and TRBJ2-5 gives the whole variable domain NAGVMQNPRHLVRRRGQEARLRCSPMKGHSHVYWYRQLPEEGLKFMVYLQKENIIDESGMPKERFSAEFPKEGPSILRIQQVVRGDSAAYFCASSPLTGQGQETQYFGPGTRLLVL.